The T cell receptor (beta chain) described here comes from a study of PD-1 blockade in classical Hodgkin lymphoma. Time point here: newly diagnosed, previously untreated cHL patient sample. Thawed PBMCs yielded CD4+ T cells through magnetic negative selection. Researchers used newly diagnosed, untreated classical Hodgkin lymphoma PBMCs for comparison. Assay used: immunoSEQ multiplex PCR; TCRdb lists only in-frame clones, some missing. Here the sample spans approximately 21,000 clones, 85% to 95% being singletons. Per the germline V gene, CDR1 is LNHDA and CDR2 is SQIVND (reference sequence). V gave up 3 bases and J gave up 3 bases, with 17 bases separating them. The CDR3 length is 16 residues.

The clonotype was recovered from a human donor with classical Hodgkin lymphoma. The rearrangement joins TRBV19 to TRBJ2-5; TRBD1 might be the D (6 bases). Sequenced material: CD4+ T cells from blood. CDR3 region: CASSIRGGRGEETQYF. The CDR3 DNA reads as TGTGCCAGTAGTATCCGAGGGGGTAGGGGCGAAGAGACCCAGTACTTC.